The entry below gives a single TCR beta chain sequence along with its context. The antigen is unknown. A read error may produce the germline difference seen at one junction end. The sample originates from a study of blood T cells in healthy people across ages. Study conclusions and caveats: Unsorted PBMCs blocked a conclusive comparison of naive and antigen-experienced cells.

Combining a sample-barcoded 5' primer with a J-beta primer mix, a second PCR ran for roughly 6 to 11 cycles. MiXCR, run by TCRdb on the 5' RACE reads, gives a single entry per CDR3 protein. There are around 870,000 distinct CDR3 sequences in the sample; around 28% occur only once, and around 15% lies in the top ten. The CDR3 spans 14 residues. From germline, CDR1 is SEHNR and CDR2 FQNEAQ (reference sequence). The TCR sequence derives from an elderly woman in good health. Sequencing input: blood. The rearrangement joins TRBV7-9 to TRBJ2-4; TRBD2 aligns across 7 bases. The DNA of the CDR3 is TGTACCAGCTCCCTGGGGGGGTCCAAAAACATTCAGTACTTC. It yields the protein CTSSLGGSKNIQYF.